A single sample is the source of the 11 T cell receptor beta chains below, sequenced in a study of regulatory T cells in long-lasting Graves disease. Assembly of TCR beta libraries relied on iRepertoire HTBI primers together with Arm-PCR of CDR3 regions. Each CDR3 protein is one row after TCRdb ran MiXCR on the multiplex PCR reads. The sample holds 350,000 to 500,000 distinct CDR3 sequences, under 25% seen once. Time point meaning: persistent/refractory GD, antithyroid drugs over 5 years with positive TRAb. There was RNA extracted from PBMCs, and the TCR library was made from it. Specimen: peripheral blood mononuclear cells (PBMCs), collected when the disease was refractory, from a patient treated with antithyroid drugs. All receptors derive from a female donor with Graves disease.

This clonotype was recorded a few times. This sequence joins TRBV7-9 and TRBJ2-7; D unclear. The CDR3 consists of 16 residues. Trimming stripped 1 base from V and 4 bases from J, with 17 bases between. Per germline, CDR1 SEHNR and CDR2 FQNEAQ (reference sequence). CDR3 coding DNA: TGTGCCAGCAGCTTAGGTAGCCGGGCCGAAGGTTACGAGCAGTACTTC. Encoded protein: CASSLGSRAEGYEQYF.

This clonotype showed up many times. This chain links TRBV6-1 with TRBJ1-2, with a tentative D call TRBD1 (5 bases). The CDR3 is 16 amino acids. Germline V gives CDR1 MNHNS, CDR2 SASEGT. V was shortened by 7 bases and J by 5 bases, with 23 bases between the two germline ends. This CDR3 is CASILVRDLSDYGYTF. DNA for the CDR3: TGTGCCAGCATTCTAGTCCGGGACTTAAGCGATTATGGCTACACCTTC.

This clonotype turned up a few times. The chain has TRBV29-1 and TRBJ1-1; maybe TRBD1 (5 bases). Germline lookup yields CDR1 SQVTM and CDR2 ANQGSEA. CDR3 length: 11 amino acids. With 4 bases removed from V and 6 bases from J, the gap between germline ends came to 9 bases. For the CDR3, the DNA is TGCAGCGTTGGACAGATTTCTGAAGCTTTCTTT. Translating gives CSVGQISEAFF.

The V gene is TRBV27, the J gene TRBJ2-3; TRBD2 matches at 9 bases. V shed 2 bases, J shed 4 bases, and the junction held 7 bases outside the gene matches. The CDR3 contains 16 residues. Germline loops: CDR1 MNHEY, CDR2 SMNVEV (reference sequence). This CDR3 reads CASSLSPSGTADTQYF. The DNA for the CDR3 is TGTGCCAGCAGTTTAAGTCCTAGCGGGACCGCAGATACGCAGTATTTT.

This clonotype was observed a few times. The chain uses TRBV5-1 and TRBJ2-7; D ambiguous. Germline V gives CDR1 SGHRS, CDR2 YFSETQ. Trimming cost V 2 bases and J 2 bases, with 14 bases left between them. The CDR3 is 15 amino acids. The CDR3 is CASSFSRAAAYEQYF. CDR3 in DNA: TGCGCCAGCAGCTTTTCTAGGGCGGCTGCCTACGAGCAGTACTTC.

A few counts support this clonotype. The chain uses TRBV20-1 and TRBJ2-7, with D possibly being TRBD2 (5 bases). The CDR3 length is 12 residues. Trimming stripped 6 bases from V and 6 bases from J, with 15 bases between. Germline-derived CDR1 and CDR2 are DFQATT and SNEGSKA (reference sequence). The CDR3 DNA sequence: TGCAGTGCCCGCTGGGGAGCGGTCGAGCAGTACTTC. Protein: CSARWGAVEQYF.

The chain recombines TRBV5-1 with TRBJ1-2, with D maybe TRBD1 (6 bases). Trimming pared 4 bases from V and 8 bases from J, leaving 9 bases between. The CDR3 is 11 residues long. CDR1 and CDR2 from the germline V gene are SGHRS and YFSETQ. As DNA, the CDR3 is TGCGCCAGCAGCGCAGGGGAAGGCTACACCTTC. It codes for CASSAGEGYTF. Complete variable domain (other parts from reference TRBV5-1 and TRBJ1-2): KAGVTQTPRYLIKTRGQQVTLSCSPISGHRSVSWYQQTPGQGLQFLFEYFSETQRNKGNFPGRFSGRQFSNSRSEMNVSTLELGDSALYLCASSAGEGYTFGSGTRLTVV.

The CDR3 here is CASSFGSRGELFF. The CDR3 bases are TGTGCCAGCAGCTTCGGGTCCAGGGGGGAGCTGTTTTTT. The chain employs TRBV6-1 and TRBJ2-2; no clear D gene. Trimming shortened V by 6 bases and J by 8 bases, and 13 bases separated the two germline ends. Per the germline V gene, CDR1 is MNHNS and CDR2 is SASEGT. The CDR3 has 13 residues.

Comment on this clonotype: This may stem from a read error, because a much larger clone lies one nucleotide away. The J gene is TRBJ2-7, the V gene TRBV2, with 9 bases aligning to TRBD2. With 8 bases clipped from V and 2 bases from J, the junction kept 7 bases outside the gene matches. The CDR3 consists of 14 residues. From germline, CDR1 is SNHLY and CDR2 FYNNEI. The CDR3 sequence is CASLRTSVPYEQYF. The CDR3 nucleotides read TGTGCCAGCCTTCGGACTAGCGTGCCCTACGAGCAGTACTTC. Full variable domain (outside the CDR3, taken from reference TRBV2 and TRBJ2-7): EPEVTQTPSHQVTQMGQEVILRCVPISNHLYFYWYRQILGQKVEFLVSFYNNEISEKSEIFDDQFSVERPDGSNFTLKIRSTKLEDSAMYFCASLRTSVPYEQYFGPGTRLTVT.

This chain joins TRBV5-1 and TRBJ2-7; 9 nucleotides line up with TRBD1. The CDR3 runs 14 residues. V was pared by 4 bases and J by 10 bases, with 12 bases of the junction left unmatched. Germline V gene data show CDR1 as SGHRS and CDR2 as YFSETQ. CDR3 residues: CASSIGQGNFGQYF. DNA for the CDR3: TGCGCCAGCAGCATAGGACAGGGGAATTTCGGACAGTACTTC.

A few counts support this clonotype. V usage is TRBV19 and J usage is TRBJ2-7; 12 nucleotides match TRBD2. Trimming removed 1 base from V and 1 base from J; junction bases left unmatched: 11. Per germline, CDR1 LNHDA and CDR2 SQIVND (reference sequence). This CDR3 has 19 residues. This CDR3 is CASSIVSSGRATQSYEQYF. Here the CDR3 DNA reads TGTGCCAGTAGTATAGTTTCTAGCGGGAGGGCCACGCAGTCCTACGAGCAGTACTTC.